Below, 6 T cell receptor beta chains from the same sample are listed, as sequenced in a study of tumour-infiltrating T cells in Burkitt lymphoma. The protocol was immunoSEQ multiplex PCR, while the TCRdb copy is restricted to in-frame clones and leaves out a portion. The sample has 1,000 to 1,500 clones, more than 98% seen once; the top ten hold approximately 1.2%. The source material was tumor tissue. The source of these receptors is a human donor with Burkitt lymphoma.

The genes are TRBV2 and TRBJ2-7, with 10 bases matching TRBD1. With 5 bases clipped from V and 2 bases from J, the junction kept 3 bases outside the gene matches. The CDR3 length is 14 residues. Germline V gene data show CDR1 as SNHLY and CDR2 as FYNNEI. Here the CDR3 DNA reads TGTGCCAGCAGTTCCGGGACAGGGGCCTACGAGCAGTACTTC. The encoded protein is CASSSGTGAYEQYF.

This chain uses TRBV7-8 with TRBJ1-6; D remains ambiguous. Trimming took off 4 bases at V and 9 bases at J, with 7 bases between the two ends. This CDR3 has 12 residues. The germline gives CDR1 SGHVS, CDR2 FQNEAQ. The CDR3 here is CASSSTTSPLHF. CDR3 sequence (DNA): TGTGCCAGCAGCTCGACAACTTCACCCCTCCACTTT.

The chain uses TRBV10-2 and TRBJ2-7; no clear D. Trimming took 2 bases from V and 3 from J, leaving 8 bases between them. CDR1 and CDR2 from the germline V gene are WSHSY and SAAADI. This CDR3 contains 13 residues. DNA for the CDR3: TGCGCCAGCAGTGAGGGTAACTACTACGAGCAGTACTTC. This encodes CASSEGNYYEQYF.

V is TRBV15 and J is TRBJ2-1; D unclear. CDR1 LNHNV and CDR2 YYDKDF come from the germline V gene (reference sequence). The CDR3 sequence is 13 residues long. With 5 bases removed from V and 4 bases from J, the gap between germline ends came to 9 bases. Here the CDR3 reads CATSFRRYNEQFF. The CDR3 DNA reads TGTGCCACCAGCTTTCGAAGGTACAATGAGCAGTTCTTC.

This clone was seen a single time. The V call is TRBV28, the J call TRBJ2-1; D is possibly TRBD1 (6 bases). This CDR3 spans 13 amino acids. Germline V gene lookup returns CDR1 MDHEN and CDR2 SYDVKM. V lost 5 bases, J lost 14 bases, and 19 bases lay in between. CDR3 sequence reads: CASSPGQSLKEFF. The DNA for the CDR3 is TGTGCCAGCAGTCCCGGACAGTCCTTAAAGGAGTTCTTC.

This chain joins TRBV5-6 and TRBJ2-5; maybe TRBD1 (5 bases). Per the germline V gene, CDR1 is SGHDT and CDR2 is YYEEEE. The CDR3 totals 12 residues. V shed 1 base and J shed 9 bases, with 10 bases lying between them. This chain's CDR3 is CASSLRGKAQYF. CDR3 nucleotide sequence: TGTGCCAGCAGCTTGAGGGGTAAGGCCCAGTACTTC.